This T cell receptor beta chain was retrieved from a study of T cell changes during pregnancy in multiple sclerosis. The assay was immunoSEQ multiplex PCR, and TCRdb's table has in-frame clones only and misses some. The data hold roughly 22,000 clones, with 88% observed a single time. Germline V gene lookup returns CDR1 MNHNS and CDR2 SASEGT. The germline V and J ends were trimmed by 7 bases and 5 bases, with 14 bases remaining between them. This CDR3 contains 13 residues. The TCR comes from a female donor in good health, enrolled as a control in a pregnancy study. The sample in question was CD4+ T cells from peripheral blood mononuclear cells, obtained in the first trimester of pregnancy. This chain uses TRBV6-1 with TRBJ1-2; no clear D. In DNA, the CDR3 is TGTGCCAGCACCAGGACGGAGGAGTATGGCTACACCTTC. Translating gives CASTRTEEYGYTF.